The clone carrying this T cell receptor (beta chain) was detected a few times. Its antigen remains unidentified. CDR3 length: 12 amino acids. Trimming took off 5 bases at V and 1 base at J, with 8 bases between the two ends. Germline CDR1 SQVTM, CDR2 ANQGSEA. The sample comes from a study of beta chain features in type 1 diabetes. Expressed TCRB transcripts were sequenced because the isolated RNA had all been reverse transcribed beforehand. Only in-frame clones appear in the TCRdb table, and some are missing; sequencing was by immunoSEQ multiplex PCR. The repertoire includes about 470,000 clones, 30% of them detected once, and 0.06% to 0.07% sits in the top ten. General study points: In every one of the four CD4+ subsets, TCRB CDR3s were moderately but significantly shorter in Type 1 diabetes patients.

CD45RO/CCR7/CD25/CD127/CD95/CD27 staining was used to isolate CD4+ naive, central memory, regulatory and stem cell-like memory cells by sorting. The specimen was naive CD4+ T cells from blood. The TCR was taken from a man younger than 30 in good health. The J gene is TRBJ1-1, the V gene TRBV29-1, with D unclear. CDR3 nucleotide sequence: TGCAGCGTTCGAGGGAAGAACACTGAAGCTTTCTTT. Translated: CSVRGKNTEAFF.